The 20 T cell receptor beta chains given below trace back to one sample, sequenced in a study of PD-1 blockade in mismatch repair-deficient tumors. Produced via immunoSEQ multiplex PCR; TCRdb's table is partial and in-frame only. This table has around 130,000 clones, about 90% appearing once. Specimen: peripheral blood, collected approximately 73 weeks after starting pembrolizumab. These receptors originate from an adult with mismatch repair-deficient cancer.

This chain links TRBV11-2 with TRBJ2-5; 8 bases are shared with TRBD1. Trimming at V came to 1 base and at J to 5 bases, leaving 6 bases not matched to a gene. The CDR3 loop spans 15 amino acids. Germline V CDR1 and CDR2: SGHAT, FQNNGV. CDR3 loop: CASSLGTGRGETQYF. The CDR3 nucleotides read TGTGCCAGCAGCTTAGGGACAGGGCGCGGTGAGACCCAGTACTTC.

This clone was picked up one time. The chain recombines TRBV19 with TRBJ2-2, with D perhaps TRBD1 or TRBD2 (5 bases each). This CDR3 has 14 residues. Germline V lookup: CDR1 LNHDA, CDR2 SQIVND (reference sequence). With 7 bases removed from V and 0 bases from J, the gap between germline ends came to 9 bases. CDR3 loop: CASTQGPNTGELFF. The CDR3 DNA reads as TGTGCCAGTACTCAGGGACCGAACACCGGGGAGCTGTTTTTT.

This rearrangement joins TRBV28 to TRBJ2-7; 9 nucleotides agree with TRBD2. The V gene's germline CDR1 is MDHEN and CDR2 SYDVKM. With V trimmed by 6 bases and J by 7 bases, 7 bases remained unmatched. The CDR3 loop spans 13 amino acids. The CDR3 loop reads CASSRGGRGEQYF. The CDR3 nucleotides read TGTGCCAGCAGCAGGGGCGGGAGGGGTGAGCAGTACTTC. Complete variable domain (other parts from reference TRBV28 and TRBJ2-7): DVKVTQSSRYLVKRTGEKVFLECVQDMDHENMFWYRQDPGLGLRLIYFSYDVKMKEKGDIPEGYSVSREKKERFSLILESASTNQTSMYLCASSRGGRGEQYFGPGTRLTVT.

This clone was counted a few times. V and J are TRBV5-1 and TRBJ1-2; D ambiguous. Germline loops: CDR1 SGHRS, CDR2 YFSETQ. CDR3 size: 11 residues. Trimming stripped 4 bases from V and 8 bases from J, with 9 bases between. DNA for the CDR3: TGCGCCAGCAGCGACCACGAAGGCTACACCTTC. It translates to CASSDHEGYTF. Supplemented by reference TRBV5-1 and TRBJ1-2, the full variable domain reads KAGVTQTPRYLIKTRGQQVTLSCSPISGHRSVSWYQQTPGQGLQFLFEYFSETQRNKGNFPGRFSGRQFSNSRSEMNVSTLELGDSALYLCASSDHEGYTFGSGTRLTVV.

The chain joins TRBV19 to TRBJ2-3, with 14 bases aligning to TRBD2. CDR1 is LNHDA and CDR2 is SQIVND in the germline V gene (reference sequence). V gave up 5 bases and J gave up 2 bases; unmatched junction bases: 9. This CDR3 spans 18 amino acids. The CDR3 protein is CASSGGLAGVPHTDTQYF. DNA of the CDR3: TGTGCCAGTAGTGGGGGACTAGCGGGAGTTCCCCACACAGATACGCAGTATTTT.

This chain connects TRBV5-6 to TRBJ2-5; 8 nucleotides line up with TRBD1. CDR1 and CDR2 from the germline V gene are SGHDT and YYEEEE. Trimming cost V 1 base and J 5 bases; bases outside gene matches: 1. The CDR3 runs 13 residues. This CDR3 reads CASSLQGAETQYF. DNA for the CDR3: TGTGCCAGCAGCTTGCAGGGGGCGGAGACCCAGTACTTC. Filled out from reference TRBV5-6 and TRBJ2-5, the complete variable domain reads DAGVTQSPTHLIKTRGQQVTLRCSPKSGHDTVSWYQQALGQGPQFIFQYYEEEERQRGNFPDRFSGHQFPNYSSELNVNALLLGDSALYLCASSLQGAETQYFGPGTRLLVL.

V and J are TRBV7-8 and TRBJ2-2; 9 bases map to TRBD2. In germline, CDR1 is SGHVS, CDR2 FQNEAQ. V dropped 1 base and J dropped 6; count of bases not matched to a gene: 3. This CDR3 region has 15 residues. The CDR3 reads CASSLVAGAAGELFF. As DNA, the CDR3 is TGTGCCAGCAGCTTAGTAGCGGGAGCGGCCGGGGAGCTGTTTTTT.

The J gene is TRBJ2-3, the V gene TRBV7-2; 9 bases agree with TRBD2. V shed 7 bases, J shed 5 bases, and the junction held 7 bases outside the gene matches. The CDR3 sequence is 14 residues long. From germline, CDR1 is SGHTA and CDR2 FQGNSA. The CDR3 bases are TGTGCCAGCAAAAGCGGGAGGAGTGGAGATACGCAGTATTTT. It encodes CASKSGRSGDTQYF.

The chain has TRBV5-8 and TRBJ2-3, with D hard to call. This CDR3 is built from 13 residues. V lost 4 bases and J 1 base, leaving 7 bases between the germline ends. The germline CDR1 and CDR2 sequences are SGHTS and YDEGEE. Written as DNA, the CDR3 is TGTGCCAGCAGCAAGTTCCGCACAGATACGCAGTATTTT. It yields the protein CASSKFRTDTQYF.

The CDR3 DNA reads TGCGCCAGCAGTTTACACGTAGAACGGGGCTCACACGCTGGAAACACCATATATTTT. Protein sequence: CASSLHVERGSHAGNTIYF. The V gene is TRBV10-1, the J gene TRBJ1-3, with D maybe TRBD1 (5 bases). Looked up from germline, CDR1 is WNHNN and CDR2 is SYGVQD (reference sequence). V lost 5 bases, J lost 2 bases, and 25 bases lay in between. The length of the CDR3 is 19 residues.

This chain connects TRBV6-5 to TRBJ2-1; TRBD2 agrees at 11 bases. Germline assignment: CDR1 MNHEY and CDR2 SVGAGI. The J segment lost 3 bases and the V segment lost 6 bases, leaving 4 bases of the junction unmatched. The CDR3 is made up of 15 amino acids. CDR3 sequence (DNA): TGTGCCAGCAGCCCTGGGACTAGCGGCTACAATGAGCAGTTCTTC. Translating gives CASSPGTSGYNEQFF.

This clone was detected once. The CDR3 DNA reads as TGCAGCCATCCGGGGGGGGGCACTGAAGCTTTCTTT. It yields the protein CSHPGGGTEAFF. This rearrangement joins TRBV29-1 to TRBJ1-1, with a tentative D call TRBD1 (5 bases). Germline V gives CDR1 SQVTM, CDR2 ANQGSEA. The CDR3 spans 12 residues. The V end lost 8 bases, the J end lost 4 bases, and 14 bases lay between the germline ends.

Notes on this clone: Other DNA sequences in the same sample also yield this CDR3. This chain's CDR3 is CASSQDTYEQYF. The CDR3 DNA follows: TGTGCCAGCAGCCAAGACACTTACGAGCAGTACTTC. The chain links TRBV14 to TRBJ2-7; D not certain. This CDR3 has 12 residues. V dropped 0 bases and J dropped 4 bases, with 4 bases sitting between them. Germline V lookup: CDR1 SGHDN, CDR2 FVKESK. Full variable domain (outside the CDR3, taken from reference TRBV14 and TRBJ2-7): EAGVTQFPSHSVIEKGQTVTLRCDPISGHDNLYWYRRVMGKEIKFLLHFVKESKQDESGMPNNRFLAERTGGTYSTLKVQPAELEDSGVYFCASSQDTYEQYFGPGTRLTVT.

CDR3 residues: CASSLGPNTEAFF. DNA of the CDR3: TGTGCCAGCAGCTTAGGGCCGAACACTGAAGCTTTCTTT. The gene calls are TRBV11-2 and TRBJ1-1, with D unclear. Germline V gene sequence: CDR1 SGHAT, CDR2 FQNNGV. The CDR3 is 13 residues long. V lost 1 base and J 1 base, leaving 4 bases between the germline ends. The variable domain in full, completed from reference TRBV11-2 and TRBJ1-1, reads EAGVAQSPRYKIIEKRQSVAFWCNPISGHATLYWYQQILGQGPKLLIQFQNNGVVDDSQLPKDRFSAERLKGVDSTLKIQPAKLEDSAVYLCASSLGPNTEAFFGQGTRLTVV.

This clone was found a few times. The chain combines TRBV11-2 with TRBJ1-2; TRBD1 might be the D (5 bases). The V end was cut by 0 bases, the J end by 4 bases, with 12 bases between. Germline V CDR1 and CDR2: SGHAT, FQNNGV. This CDR3 has 15 residues. CDR3: CASSLDPGQIYGYTF. The DNA for the CDR3 is TGTGCCAGCAGCTTAGACCCCGGACAAATCTATGGCTACACCTTC.

The V and J genes are TRBV9 and TRBJ2-7; TRBD1 matches 8 bases. The J segment lost 7 bases and the V segment lost 4 bases, leaving 16 bases of the junction unmatched. The CDR3 extends over 16 amino acids. The germline V gene encodes CDR1 SGDLS and CDR2 YYNGEE. The CDR3 is CASSIKGTGDISEQYF. The CDR3, as DNA: TGTGCCAGCAGCATAAAAGGGACAGGAGACATCTCGGAGCAGTACTTC.

The V call is TRBV28, the J call TRBJ2-7, with D uncertain. Germline CDR1 is MDHEN and CDR2 is SYDVKM. CDR3 length: 12 residues. The ends were cut back, 5 bases at V and 2 bases at J, with 7 bases in the middle. DNA of the CDR3: TGTGCCAGCAGTATTACAGCCTACGAGCAGTACTTC. This encodes CASSITAYEQYF. The full variable domain, its missing parts supplied by reference TRBV28 and TRBJ2-7, is DVKVTQSSRYLVKRTGEKVFLECVQDMDHENMFWYRQDPGLGLRLIYFSYDVKMKEKGDIPEGYSVSREKKERFSLILESASTNQTSMYLCASSITAYEQYFGPGTRLTVT.

J is TRBJ2-1 and V is TRBV4-1; TRBD1 matches at 8 bases. Germline V gene lookup returns CDR1 MGHRA and CDR2 YSYEKL. J was trimmed by 2 bases and V by 4 bases; bases with no gene match: 10. This CDR3 region has 17 residues. The CDR3 DNA is TGCGCCAGCAGCCTATACGGACAGGGACCGACCTACAATGAGCAGTTCTTC. This translates into CASSLYGQGPTYNEQFF.

The V gene is TRBV5-1, the J gene TRBJ2-7, with 8 bases that match TRBD1. The V gene end was trimmed by 4 bases and the J gene end by 2 bases; junction bases not matched to a gene: 2. CDR1 is SGHRS and CDR2 is YFSETQ in the germline V gene. CDR3 length equals 13 residues. CDR3 sequence: CASSPTGAYEQYF. CDR3 nucleotides: TGCGCCAGCAGCCCGACAGGGGCCTACGAGCAGTACTTC.

Regarding this clone: Because the CDR3's place on the DNA is in doubt, the DNA is left out and the CDR3 is given as listed by TCRdb. The CDR3 protein is CAWSSSGRTQYF. The V gene is TRBV30, the J gene TRBJ2-5. The germline CDR1 and CDR2 sequences are GTSNPN and SVGIG (reference sequence). The CDR3 is made up of 12 amino acids, end residues included.